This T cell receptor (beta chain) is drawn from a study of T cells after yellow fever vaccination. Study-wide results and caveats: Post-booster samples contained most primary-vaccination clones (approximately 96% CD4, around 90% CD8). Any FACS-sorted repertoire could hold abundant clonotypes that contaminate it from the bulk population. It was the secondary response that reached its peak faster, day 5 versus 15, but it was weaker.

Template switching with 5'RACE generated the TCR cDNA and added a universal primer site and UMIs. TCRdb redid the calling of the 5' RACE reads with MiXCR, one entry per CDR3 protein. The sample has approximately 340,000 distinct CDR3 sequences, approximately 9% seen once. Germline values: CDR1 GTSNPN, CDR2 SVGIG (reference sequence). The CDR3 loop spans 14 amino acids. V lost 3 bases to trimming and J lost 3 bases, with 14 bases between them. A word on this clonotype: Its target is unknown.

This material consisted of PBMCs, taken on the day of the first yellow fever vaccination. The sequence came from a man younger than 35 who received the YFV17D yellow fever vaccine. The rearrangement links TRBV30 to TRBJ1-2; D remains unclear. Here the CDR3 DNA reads TGTGCCTGGAGCGGCGATGGACGGTACTATGGCTACACCTTC. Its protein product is CAWSGDGRYYGYTF. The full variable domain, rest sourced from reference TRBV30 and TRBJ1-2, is SQTIHQWPATLVQPVGSPLSLECTVEGTSNPNLYWYRQAAGRGLQLLFYSVGIGQISSEVPQNLSASRPQDRQFILSSKKLLLSDSGFYLCAWSGDGRYYGYTFGSGTRLTVV.